This TCR beta chain was captured in a study of graft-versus-host responses after intestinal transplantation. In regard to this clone: What it binds is unknown.

TCRdb keeps only in-frame clones here, not all; method: immunoSEQ multiplex PCR. The data hold about 120,000 clones, with about 93% observed a single time. The input for sequencing was unstimulated CD4+ T cells sorted from spleen or lymph node cells, taken before intestinal transplant. The origin of this receptor is a human donor who received an intestinal transplant.

CDR3 sequence reads: CASSPRVGDTGELFF. The CDR3 DNA reads as TGCGCCAGCAGCCCTAGAGTTGGGGACACCGGGGAGCTGTTTTTT. The gene calls are TRBV5-1 and TRBJ2-2; D uncertain. CDR3 length equals 15 residues. Germline V gene data show CDR1 as SGHRS and CDR2 as YFSETQ. The V gene lost 4 bases and the J gene lost 3 bases, with 13 bases spanning the gap.